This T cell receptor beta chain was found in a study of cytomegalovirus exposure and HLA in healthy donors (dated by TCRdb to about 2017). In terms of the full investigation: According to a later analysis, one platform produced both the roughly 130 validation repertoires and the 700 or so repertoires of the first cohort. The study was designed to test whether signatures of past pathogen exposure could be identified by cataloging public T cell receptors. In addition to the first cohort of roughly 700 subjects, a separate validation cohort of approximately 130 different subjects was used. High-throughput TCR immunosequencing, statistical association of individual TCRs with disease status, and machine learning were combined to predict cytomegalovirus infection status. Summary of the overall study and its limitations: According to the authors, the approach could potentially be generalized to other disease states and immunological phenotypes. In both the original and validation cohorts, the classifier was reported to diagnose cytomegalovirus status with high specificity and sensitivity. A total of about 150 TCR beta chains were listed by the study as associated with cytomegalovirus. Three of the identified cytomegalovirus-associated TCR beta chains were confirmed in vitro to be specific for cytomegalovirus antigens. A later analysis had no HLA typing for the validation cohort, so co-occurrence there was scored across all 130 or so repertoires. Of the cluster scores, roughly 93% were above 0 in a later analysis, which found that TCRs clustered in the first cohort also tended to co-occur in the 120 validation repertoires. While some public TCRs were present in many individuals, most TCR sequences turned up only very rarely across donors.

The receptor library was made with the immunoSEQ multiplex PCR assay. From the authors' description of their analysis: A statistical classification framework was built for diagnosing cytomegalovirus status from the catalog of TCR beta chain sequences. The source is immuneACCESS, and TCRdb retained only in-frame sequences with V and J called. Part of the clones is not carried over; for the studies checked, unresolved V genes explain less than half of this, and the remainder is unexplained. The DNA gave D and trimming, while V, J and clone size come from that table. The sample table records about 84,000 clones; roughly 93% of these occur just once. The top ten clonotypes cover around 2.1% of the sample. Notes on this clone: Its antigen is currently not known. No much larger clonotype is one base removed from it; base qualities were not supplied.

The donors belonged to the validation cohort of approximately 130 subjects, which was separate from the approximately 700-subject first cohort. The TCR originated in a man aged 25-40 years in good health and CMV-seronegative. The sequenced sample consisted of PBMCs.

The CDR3 reads CASSDYRGNQPQHF. The sequence in DNA is TGTGCCAGCAGTGACTACAGGGGCAATCAGCCCCAGCATTTT. This chain joins TRBV6-1 to TRBJ1-5; the D segment could be TRBD1, given 6 matching bases. V and J are truncated by 3 bases and 2 bases respectively, leaving an intervening sequence of 8 bases. The germline V gene encodes CDR1 MNHNS and CDR2 SASEGT. Measured from the cysteine to the phenylalanine, the CDR3 is 14 residues long. Here the CDR3 DNA is all that survives: 42 bases in frame from base 1.